This entry lists 14 T cell receptor beta chains sequenced from one sample in a study of shared clonotypes between healthy human individuals. Some clones are missing from TCRdb's copy, which holds only in-frame ones; the method was immunoSEQ multiplex PCR. Of roughly 1,000,000 clones detected, roughly 74% appear once; the ten largest clones hold 0.55% to 0.7%. Specimen: memory CD4+ T cells from PBMCs. This sample's subset: CD45RA-negative fraction. These receptors were obtained from a man aged 18 to 29 in good health. Some clones in this sample may be carry-over from other donors' samples.

The chain couples TRBV7-2 to TRBJ1-1; 7 nucleotides align to TRBD1. The V gene's germline CDR1 is SGHTA and CDR2 FQGNSA. This CDR3 has 15 amino acids. Unmatched junction bases numbered 6, after V lost 4 bases and J lost 1 base. This chain's CDR3 is CASSSPDRRNTEAFF. The CDR3 nucleotides read TGTGCCAGCAGCTCCCCGGACAGGCGGAACACTGAAGCTTTCTTT.

The chain links TRBV5-4 to TRBJ1-6, with D unclear. Trimming cost V 4 bases and J 7 bases, with 12 bases left between them. The CDR3 covers 14 residues. Germline V lookup: CDR1 SGHNT, CDR2 YYREEE (reference sequence). CDR3 nucleotides: TGTGCCAGCAGCCCGCGGGGAGGCAATTCACCCCTCCACTTT. Protein: CASSPRGGNSPLHF.

This sequence joins TRBV15 and TRBJ2-7; D may be TRBD2 (5 bases). Germline V gene data show CDR1 as LNHNV and CDR2 as YYDKDF (reference sequence). The CDR3 sequence is 14 residues long. Trimming removed 5 bases from V and 2 bases from J, with 13 bases in between. CDR3 protein: CATSPTSGTYEQYF. The CDR3 DNA reads TGTGCCACCAGCCCGACCAGCGGAACCTACGAGCAGTACTTC.

This chain links TRBV5-1 with TRBJ2-2; TRBD2 matches 8 bases. The ends lost 4 bases at V and 7 bases at J; junction bases unmatched: 9. Germline V gene data show CDR1 as SGHRS and CDR2 as YFSETQ. CDR3 length: 15 amino acids. This chain's CDR3 is CASSPGGPQVGELFF. For the CDR3, the DNA is TGCGCCAGCAGCCCGGGAGGGCCTCAGGTCGGGGAGCTGTTTTTT.

The chain has TRBV18 and TRBJ1-5; the D gene is possibly TRBD1 (5 bases). CDR1 and CDR2 (germline): KGHSH, LQKENI. V was shortened by 8 bases and J by 0 bases, with 14 bases between the two germline ends. The CDR3 is 15 amino acids. The CDR3 DNA is TGTGCCAGCGCCGCGCACCAGGGTAGCAATCAGCCCCAGCATTTT. Protein sequence: CASAAHQGSNQPQHF. Drawing the rest from reference TRBV18 and TRBJ1-5, the complete variable domain is NAGVMQNPRHLVRRRGQEARLRCSPMKGHSHVYWYRQLPEEGLKFMVYLQKENIIDESGMPKERFSAEFPKEGPSILRIQQVVRGDSAAYFCASAAHQGSNQPQHFGDGTRLSIL.

In this sample, this clone turned up once. A far more abundant clone sits one base away, making this likely a read error. At the DNA level, this CDR3 is encoded by other sequences in the same sample as well. This chain connects TRBV30 to TRBJ1-1; the match to TRBD1 covers 7 bases. The CDR3 spans 12 residues. Germline V lookup: CDR1 GTSNPN, CDR2 SVGIG (reference sequence). The CDR3 region is CAWDRPNTEAFF. The CDR3 coding sequence is TGCGCCTGGGACAGACCGAACACTGAAGCTTTCTTT.

This clone was observed a single time. The chain is built from TRBV6-1 and TRBJ1-3; tentatively, D is TRBD1 (6 bases). Germline-derived CDR1 and CDR2 are MNHNS and SASEGT. The germline V and J ends were trimmed by 2 bases and 0 bases, with 11 bases remaining between them. This CDR3 has 16 residues. CDR3 region: CASSERGGSSGNTIYF. The CDR3 nucleotides read TGTGCCAGCAGTGAACGAGGGGGGAGCTCTGGAAACACCATATATTTT.

The chain couples TRBV18 to TRBJ2-7; D perhaps matches TRBD2 (5 bases). Per the germline V gene, CDR1 is KGHSH and CDR2 is LQKENI. This CDR3 is 14 amino acids long. Between the trimmed V and J ends, which lost 6 bases and 2 bases, there was a span of 14 bases. The CDR3, as DNA: TGTGCCAGCTCGCCCGGGGTAGGACCCTACGAGCAGTACTTC. As protein: CASSPGVGPYEQYF.

The rearrangement links TRBV5-1 to TRBJ1-1; 9 bases fit TRBD1. Trimming cost V 3 bases and J 6 bases; bases outside gene matches: 6. Germline V gives CDR1 SGHRS, CDR2 YFSETQ. This CDR3 is 14 amino acids long. In DNA, the CDR3 is TGCGCCAGCAGCTATACAGGGGGCGAAGCTGAAGCTTTCTTT. Translating it yields CASSYTGGEAEAFF.

Concerning this clone itself: A much larger clone lies a single base off, so this may be a read error. Different DNA sequences within this sample yield the same CDR3. In DNA form, the CDR3 reads TGTGCCAGCTCCCCGTCGGGGGGAGGTGGCTACACCTTT. As protein: CASSPSGGGGYTF. This chain connects TRBV7-3 to TRBJ1-2; TRBD1 is a possible D gene (5 bases). Germline loops: CDR1 SGHTA, CDR2 FQGTGA. This CDR3 has 13 residues.

The chain couples TRBV2 to TRBJ2-1; 8 positions agree with TRBD2. Germline V gives CDR1 SNHLY, CDR2 FYNNEI. The J segment lost 9 bases and the V segment lost 7 bases, leaving 11 bases of the junction unmatched. This CDR3 contains 14 residues. CDR3 residues: CASMGGLVPGEQFF. CDR3 bases: TGTGCCAGCATGGGGGGACTAGTCCCTGGTGAGCAGTTCTTC.

The V gene is TRBV5-1, the J gene TRBJ1-2, with D possibly being TRBD1 (6 bases). Germline CDR1 is SGHRS and CDR2 is YFSETQ. The CDR3 covers 15 residues. V gave up 5 bases and J gave up 0 bases, with 14 bases separating them. CDR3 residues: CASRATGNPNYGYTF. As DNA, the CDR3 is TGCGCCAGCAGGGCCACAGGGAATCCTAACTATGGCTACACCTTC.

This rearrangement joins TRBV7-9 to TRBJ1-3; no reliable D call. Per the germline V gene, CDR1 is SEHNR and CDR2 is FQNEAQ (reference sequence). The CDR3 extends over 16 amino acids. V was pared by 5 bases and J by 2 bases, with 16 bases between. CDR3 in DNA: TGTGCCAGCAGCCACCAACCATGGACTGCTGGAAACACCATATATTTT. Translation: CASSHQPWTAGNTIYF.

The rearrangement links TRBV5-6 to TRBJ1-2; D remains unclear. From germline, CDR1 is SGHDT and CDR2 YYEEEE. V lost 4 bases, J lost 5 bases, and 15 bases lay in between. The CDR3 totals 14 residues. The CDR3 region is CASSPRRARYGYTF. The DNA for the CDR3 is TGTGCCAGCAGCCCGAGGAGAGCCCGGTATGGCTACACCTTC.